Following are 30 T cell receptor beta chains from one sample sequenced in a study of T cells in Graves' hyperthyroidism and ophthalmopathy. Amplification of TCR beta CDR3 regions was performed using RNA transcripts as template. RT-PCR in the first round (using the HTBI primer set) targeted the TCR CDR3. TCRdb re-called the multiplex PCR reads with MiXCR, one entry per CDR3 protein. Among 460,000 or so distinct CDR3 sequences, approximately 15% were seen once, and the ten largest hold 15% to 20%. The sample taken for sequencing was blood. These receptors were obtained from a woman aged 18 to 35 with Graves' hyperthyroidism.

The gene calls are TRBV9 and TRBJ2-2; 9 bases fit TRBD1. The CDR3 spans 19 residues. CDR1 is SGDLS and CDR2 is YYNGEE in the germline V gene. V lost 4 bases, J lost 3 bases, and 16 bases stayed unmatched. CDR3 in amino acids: CASSPQDGTGYGDTGELFF. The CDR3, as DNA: TGTGCCAGCAGCCCACAGGATGGGACAGGGTACGGTGACACCGGGGAGCTGTTTTTT.

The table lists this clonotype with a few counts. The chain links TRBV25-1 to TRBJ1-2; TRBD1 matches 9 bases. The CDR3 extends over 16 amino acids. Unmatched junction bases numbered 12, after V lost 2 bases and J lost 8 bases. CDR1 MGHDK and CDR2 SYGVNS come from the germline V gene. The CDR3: CASSERGTGQFGGYTF. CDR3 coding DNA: TGTGCCAGCAGTGAACGGGGGACAGGGCAGTTCGGGGGCTACACCTTC.

Here the CDR3 reads CASSFTGAQFF. The CDR3 DNA sequence: TGCGCCAGCAGCTTCACCGGGGCACAGTTCTTC. The chain uses TRBV5-1 and TRBJ2-1; D may match TRBD1 or TRBD2 (5 bases each). Trimming took off 2 bases at V and 13 bases at J, with 10 bases between the two ends. CDR1 and CDR2 (germline): SGHRS, YFSETQ. This CDR3 contains 11 residues.

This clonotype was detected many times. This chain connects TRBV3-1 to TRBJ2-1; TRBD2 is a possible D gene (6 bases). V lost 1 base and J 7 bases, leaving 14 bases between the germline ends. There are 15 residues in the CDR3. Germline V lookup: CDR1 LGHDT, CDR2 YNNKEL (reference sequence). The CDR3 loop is CASSQVGRLVNEQFF. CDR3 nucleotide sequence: TGTGCCAGCAGCCAAGTCGGGAGATTGGTGAATGAGCAGTTCTTC.

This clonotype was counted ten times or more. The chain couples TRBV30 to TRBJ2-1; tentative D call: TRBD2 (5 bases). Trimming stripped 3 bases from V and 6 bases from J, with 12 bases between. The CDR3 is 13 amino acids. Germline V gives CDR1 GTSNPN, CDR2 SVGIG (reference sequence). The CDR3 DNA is TGTGCCTGGAGCAGCGGTTACCTCAATGAGCAGTTCTTC. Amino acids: CAWSSGYLNEQFF.

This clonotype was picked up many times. The CDR3 spells CSARDRLRSSYEQYF. Here the CDR3 DNA reads TGCAGTGCTAGAGATCGTTTGCGGAGCTCCTACGAGCAGTACTTC. This chain uses TRBV20-1 with TRBJ2-7; D gene unclear. Germline CDR1 is DFQATT and CDR2 is SNEGSKA (reference sequence). V lost 0 bases to trimming and J lost 0 bases, with 12 bases between them. The CDR3 extends over 15 amino acids.

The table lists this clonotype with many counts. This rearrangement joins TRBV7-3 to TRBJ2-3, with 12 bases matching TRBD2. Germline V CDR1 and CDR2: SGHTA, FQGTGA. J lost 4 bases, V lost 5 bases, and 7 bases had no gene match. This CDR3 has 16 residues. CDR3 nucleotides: TGTGCCAGCAGCCGGTCTAGCGGGGGGGGATCAGATACGCAGTATTTT. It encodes CASSRSSGGGSDTQYF. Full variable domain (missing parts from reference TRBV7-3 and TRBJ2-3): GAGVSQTPSNKVTEKGKYVELRCDPISGHTALYWYRQSLGQGPEFLIYFQGTGAADDSGLPNDRFFAVRPEGSVSTLKIQRTERGDSAVYLCASSRSSGGGSDTQYFGPGTRLTVL.

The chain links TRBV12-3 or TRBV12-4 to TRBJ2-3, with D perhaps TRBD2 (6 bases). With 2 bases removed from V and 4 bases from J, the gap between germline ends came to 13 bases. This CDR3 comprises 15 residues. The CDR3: CASSLIAVPSDTQYF. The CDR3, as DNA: TGTGCCAGCAGTTTAATAGCGGTACCTTCAGATACGCAGTATTTT.

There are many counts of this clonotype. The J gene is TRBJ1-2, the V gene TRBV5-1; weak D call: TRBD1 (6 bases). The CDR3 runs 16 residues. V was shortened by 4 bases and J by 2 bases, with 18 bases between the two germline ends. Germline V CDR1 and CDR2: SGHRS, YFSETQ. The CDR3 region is CASSGGGGVVNYGYTF. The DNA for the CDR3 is TGCGCCAGCAGCGGAGGTGGGGGCGTTGTCAACTATGGCTACACCTTC.

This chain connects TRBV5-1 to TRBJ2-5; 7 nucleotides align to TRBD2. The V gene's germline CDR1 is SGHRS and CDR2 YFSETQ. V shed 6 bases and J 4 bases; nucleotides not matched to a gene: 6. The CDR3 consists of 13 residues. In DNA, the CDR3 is TGCGCCAGCACGGTACTAGCGCGAGAGACCCAGTACTTC. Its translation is CASTVLARETQYF.

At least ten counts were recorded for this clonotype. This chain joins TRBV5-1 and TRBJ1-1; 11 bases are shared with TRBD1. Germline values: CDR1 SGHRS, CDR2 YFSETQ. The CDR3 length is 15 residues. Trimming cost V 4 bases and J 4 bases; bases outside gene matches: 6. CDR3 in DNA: TGCGCCAGCAGCGCAGGACAGGGGGCGGGCACTGAAGCTTTCTTT. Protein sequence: CASSAGQGAGTEAFF.

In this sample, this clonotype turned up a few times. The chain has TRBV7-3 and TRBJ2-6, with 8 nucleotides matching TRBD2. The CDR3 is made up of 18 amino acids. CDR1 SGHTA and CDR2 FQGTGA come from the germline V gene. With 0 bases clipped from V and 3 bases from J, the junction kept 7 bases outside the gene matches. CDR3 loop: CASSLTRGAGGGANVLTF. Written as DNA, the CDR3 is TGTGCCAGCAGCTTAACGCGGGGGGCGGGTGGTGGGGCCAACGTCCTGACTTTC.

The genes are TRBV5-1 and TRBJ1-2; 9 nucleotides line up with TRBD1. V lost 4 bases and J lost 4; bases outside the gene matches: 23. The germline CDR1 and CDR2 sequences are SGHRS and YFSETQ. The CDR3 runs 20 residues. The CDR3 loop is CASSRSAKNFGGTGPYGYTF. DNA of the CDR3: TGCGCCAGCAGCCGATCCGCCAAAAATTTTGGCGGGACAGGGCCCTATGGCTACACCTTC.

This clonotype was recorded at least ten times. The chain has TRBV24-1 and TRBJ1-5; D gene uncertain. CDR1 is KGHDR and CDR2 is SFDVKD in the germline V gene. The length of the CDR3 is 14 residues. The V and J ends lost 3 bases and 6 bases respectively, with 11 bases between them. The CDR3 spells CATSDQSRSQPQHF. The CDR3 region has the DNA TGTGCCACCAGTGATCAGTCGCGGAGTCAGCCCCAGCATTTT.

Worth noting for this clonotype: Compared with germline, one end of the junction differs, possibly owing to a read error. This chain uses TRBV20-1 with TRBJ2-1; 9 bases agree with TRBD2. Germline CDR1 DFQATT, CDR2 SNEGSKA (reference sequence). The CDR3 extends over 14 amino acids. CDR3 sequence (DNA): TGCAGTGCTCCTCTAGCGGGGCCCTACAATAAGCAGTTCTTC. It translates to CSAPLAGPYNKQFF.

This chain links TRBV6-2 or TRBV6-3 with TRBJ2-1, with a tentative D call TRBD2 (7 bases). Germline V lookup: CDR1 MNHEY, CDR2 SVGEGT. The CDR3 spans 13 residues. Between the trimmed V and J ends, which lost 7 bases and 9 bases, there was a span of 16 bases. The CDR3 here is CASMEGGGVEQFF. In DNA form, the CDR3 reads TGTGCCAGCATGGAGGGGGGGGGGGTTGAGCAGTTCTTC.

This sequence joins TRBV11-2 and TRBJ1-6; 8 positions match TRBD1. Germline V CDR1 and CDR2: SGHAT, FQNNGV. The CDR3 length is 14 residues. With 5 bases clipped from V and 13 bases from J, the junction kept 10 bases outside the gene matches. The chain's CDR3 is CASSAGQDGRPLHF. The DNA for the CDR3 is TGTGCCAGCAGCGCGGGACAGGACGGGAGGCCCCTCCACTTT.

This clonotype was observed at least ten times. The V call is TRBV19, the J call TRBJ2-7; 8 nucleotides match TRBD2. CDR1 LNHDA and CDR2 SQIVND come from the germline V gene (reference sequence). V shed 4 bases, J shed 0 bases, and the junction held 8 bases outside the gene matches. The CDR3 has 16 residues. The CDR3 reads CASSRASGPSSYEQYF. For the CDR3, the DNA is TGTGCCAGTAGTAGAGCTAGCGGGCCAAGCTCCTACGAGCAGTACTTC.

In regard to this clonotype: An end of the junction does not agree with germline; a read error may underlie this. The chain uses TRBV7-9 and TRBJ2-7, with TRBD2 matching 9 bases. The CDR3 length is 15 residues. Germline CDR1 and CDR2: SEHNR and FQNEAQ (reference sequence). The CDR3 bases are TGTGTCAGCAGCTCCGTAGCGGGAGACACCTACGAGCAGTACTTC. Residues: CVSSSVAGDTYEQYF.

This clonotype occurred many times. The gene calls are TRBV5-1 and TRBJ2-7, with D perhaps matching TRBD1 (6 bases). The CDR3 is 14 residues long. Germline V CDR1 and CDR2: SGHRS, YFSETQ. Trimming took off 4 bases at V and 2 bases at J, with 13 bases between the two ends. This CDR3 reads CASSRRDTAYEQYF. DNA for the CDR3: TGCGCCAGCAGCCGTCGGGACACTGCCTACGAGCAGTACTTC.

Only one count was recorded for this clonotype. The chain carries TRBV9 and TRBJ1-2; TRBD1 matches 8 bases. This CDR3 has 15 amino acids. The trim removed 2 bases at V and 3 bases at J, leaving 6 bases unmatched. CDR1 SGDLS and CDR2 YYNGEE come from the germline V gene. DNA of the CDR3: TGTGCCAGCAGCGTTTTACCGGGACAGGACTATGGCTACACCTTC. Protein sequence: CASSVLPGQDYGYTF.

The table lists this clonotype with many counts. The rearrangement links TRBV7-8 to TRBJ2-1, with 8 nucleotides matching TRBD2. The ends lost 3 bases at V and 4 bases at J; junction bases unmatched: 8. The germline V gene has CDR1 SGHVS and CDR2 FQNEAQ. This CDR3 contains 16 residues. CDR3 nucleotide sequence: TGTGCCAGCAGCTTTTCGTCTAGCGGGTATTACAATGAGCAGTTCTTC. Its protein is CASSFSSSGYYNEQFF. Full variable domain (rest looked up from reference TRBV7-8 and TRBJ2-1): GAGVSQSPRYKVAKRGQDVALRCDPISGHVSLFWYQQALGQGPEFLTYFQNEAQLDKSGLPSDRFFAERPEGSVSTLKIQRTQQEDSAVYLCASSFSSSGYYNEQFFGPGTRLTVL.

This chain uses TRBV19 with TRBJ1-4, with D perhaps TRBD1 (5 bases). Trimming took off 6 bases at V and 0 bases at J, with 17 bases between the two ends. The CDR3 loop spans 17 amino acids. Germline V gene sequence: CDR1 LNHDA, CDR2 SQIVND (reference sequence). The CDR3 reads CASSQPGHTATNEKLFF. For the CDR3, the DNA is TGTGCCAGTAGCCAGCCCGGACATACTGCAACTAATGAAAAACTGTTTTTT. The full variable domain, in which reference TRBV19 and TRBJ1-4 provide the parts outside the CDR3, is DGGITQSPKYLFRKEGQNVTLSCEQNLNHDAMYWYRQDPGQGLRLIYYSQIVNDFQKGDIAEGYSVSREKKESFPLTVTSAQKNPTAFYLCASSQPGHTATNEKLFFGSGTQLSVL.

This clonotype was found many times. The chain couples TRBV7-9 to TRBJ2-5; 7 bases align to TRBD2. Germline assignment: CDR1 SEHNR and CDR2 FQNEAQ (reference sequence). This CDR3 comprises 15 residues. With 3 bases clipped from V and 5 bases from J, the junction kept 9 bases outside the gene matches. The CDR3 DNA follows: TGTGCCAGCAGCTTGACCAGCGGGGCGGAGGAGACCCAGTACTTC. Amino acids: CASSLTSGAEETQYF.

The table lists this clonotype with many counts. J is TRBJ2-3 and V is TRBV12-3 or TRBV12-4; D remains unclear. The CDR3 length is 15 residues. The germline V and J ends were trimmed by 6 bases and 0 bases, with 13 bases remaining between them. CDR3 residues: CASRPPISSTDTQYF. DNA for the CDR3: TGTGCCAGCAGGCCACCTATCAGTAGCACAGATACGCAGTATTTT.

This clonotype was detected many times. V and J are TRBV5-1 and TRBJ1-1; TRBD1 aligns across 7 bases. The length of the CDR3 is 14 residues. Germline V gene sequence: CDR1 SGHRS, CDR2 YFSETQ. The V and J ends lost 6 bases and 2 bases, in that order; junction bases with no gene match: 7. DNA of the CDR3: TGCGCCAGCACCCTGGGACAGTTCAACACTGAAGCTTTCTTT. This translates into CASTLGQFNTEAFF.

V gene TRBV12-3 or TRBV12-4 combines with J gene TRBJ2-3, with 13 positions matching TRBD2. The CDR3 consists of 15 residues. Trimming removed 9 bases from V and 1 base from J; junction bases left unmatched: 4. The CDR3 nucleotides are TGTGCCAGTGGGACTAGCGGGACACGCACAGATACGCAGTATTTT. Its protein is CASGTSGTRTDTQYF.

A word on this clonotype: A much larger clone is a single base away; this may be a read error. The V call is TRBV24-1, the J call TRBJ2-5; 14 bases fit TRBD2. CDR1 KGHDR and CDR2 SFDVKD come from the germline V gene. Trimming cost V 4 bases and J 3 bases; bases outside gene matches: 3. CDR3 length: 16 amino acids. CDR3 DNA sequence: TGTGCCACCAGTGAGCGACTAGCGGGAGGGAAAGAGACCCAGTACTTC. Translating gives CATSERLAGGKETQYF.

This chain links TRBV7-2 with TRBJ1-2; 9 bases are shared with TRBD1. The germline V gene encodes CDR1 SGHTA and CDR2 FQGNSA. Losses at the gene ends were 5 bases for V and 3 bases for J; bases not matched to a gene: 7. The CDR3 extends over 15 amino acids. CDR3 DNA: TGTGCCAGCAGCCGAGAGGGACAGGGACACTATGGCTACACCTTC. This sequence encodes CASSREGQGHYGYTF. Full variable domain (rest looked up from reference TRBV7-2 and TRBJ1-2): GAGVSQSPSNKVTEKGKDVELRCDPISGHTALYWYRQSLGQGLEFLIYFQGNSAPDKSGLPSDRFSAERTGGSVSTLTIQRTQQEDSAVYLCASSREGQGHYGYTFGSGTRLTVV.

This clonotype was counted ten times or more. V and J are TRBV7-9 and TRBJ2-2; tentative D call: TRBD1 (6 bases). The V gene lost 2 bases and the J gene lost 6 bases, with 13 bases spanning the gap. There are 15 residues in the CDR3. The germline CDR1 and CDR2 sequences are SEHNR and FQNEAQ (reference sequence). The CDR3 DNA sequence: TGTGCCAGCAGCTTAACAGGGTCGAGCGCCGGGGAGCTGTTTTTT. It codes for CASSLTGSSAGELFF.